The 19 T cell receptor beta chains reported below all come from one sample, sequenced in a study of cytomegalovirus exposure and HLA in healthy donors. Sequencing was performed with immunoSEQ multiplex PCR; in TCRdb, only in-frame clones are kept and a portion is missing. The sample holds over 250,000 clones; 65% to 90% are singletons and the top ten take less than 1.2%. Material for sequencing was PBMCs. Every receptor here comes from a woman aged 18-30 years in good health and CMV-seronegative.

The chain has TRBV6-5 and TRBJ2-7; tentatively, D is TRBD2 (5 bases). CDR1 is MNHEY and CDR2 is SVGAGI in the germline V gene. The CDR3 length is 14 residues. The V end lost 0 bases, the J end lost 3 bases, and 9 bases lay between the germline ends. CDR3 protein: CASSYSSAGYEQYF. DNA for the CDR3: TGTGCCAGCAGTTACTCTAGCGCAGGCTACGAGCAGTACTTC.

The chain employs TRBV7-8 and TRBJ1-2; 10 nucleotides match TRBD1. Germline trimming cut 1 base from V and 8 bases from J; bases unmatched to any gene: 4. CDR3 length: 14 residues. The V gene's germline CDR1 is SGHVS and CDR2 FQNEAQ. The DNA for the CDR3 is TGTGCCAGCAGCTTAGAGACAGGGGGCCGCGGCTACACCTTC. It is translated as CASSLETGGRGYTF.

The chain links TRBV2 to TRBJ1-4, with TRBD1 matching 7 bases. Germline V gene sequence: CDR1 SNHLY, CDR2 FYNNEI. The CDR3 extends over 15 amino acids. V trimming: 6 bases; J trimming: 6 bases; junction bases outside the gene matches: 10. CDR3 bases: TGTGCCAGCAGCGTTACCGGGACAGCCTATGAAAAACTGTTTTTT. Protein: CASSVTGTAYEKLFF.

This chain uses TRBV5-6 with TRBJ2-7; 7 bases map to TRBD2. CDR3 length equals 15 residues. V lost 1 base and J lost 3; bases outside the gene matches: 7. Germline CDR1 is SGHDT and CDR2 is YYEEEE. The CDR3 nucleotides read TGTGCCAGCAGCTTGTATTGGCGGGAGAACTACGAGCAGTACTTC. Its protein is CASSLYWRENYEQYF.

J is TRBJ2-1 and V is TRBV7-9; D is possibly TRBD2 (6 bases). The CDR3 sequence is 17 residues long. The germline V and J ends were trimmed by 4 bases and 5 bases, with 21 bases remaining between them. The V gene's germline CDR1 is SEHNR and CDR2 FQNEAQ (reference sequence). The CDR3 bases are TGTGCCAGCAGCTCCCGATCGACTAGTACCCCCCACAATGAGCAGTTCTTC. As protein: CASSSRSTSTPHNEQFF.

The chain joins TRBV27 to TRBJ1-1; 8 bases fit TRBD1. The V and J ends lost 3 bases and 5 bases, in that order; junction bases with no gene match: 8. This CDR3 has 15 residues. The V gene's germline CDR1 is MNHEY and CDR2 SMNVEV (reference sequence). The CDR3 DNA reads as TGTGCCAGCAGTTTTTCCGGACAGGGACGTACTGAAGCTTTCTTT. Translation: CASSFSGQGRTEAFF.

This clone was counted only a few times. The chain employs TRBV20-1 and TRBJ1-2; D unresolved. CDR1 is DFQATT, CDR2 SNEGSKA, per germline (reference sequence). V lost 6 bases and J 2 bases, leaving 4 bases between the germline ends. The CDR3 is 10 amino acids. In DNA, the CDR3 is TGCAGTGCGGAGAACTATGGCTACACCTTC. Translating it yields CSAENYGYTF.

The rearrangement uses TRBV6-6 and TRBJ2-2; 9 positions agree with TRBD1. The ends lost 6 bases at V and 3 bases at J; junction bases unmatched: 5. Germline CDR1 and CDR2: MNHNY and SVGAGI (reference sequence). The CDR3 contains 15 residues. CDR3 in DNA: TGTGCCAGCAGCCAGGGACAGGGAGACACCGGGGAGCTGTTTTTT. Translation gives CASSQGQGDTGELFF.

V and J are TRBV14 and TRBJ1-6; 8 bases fit TRBD1. The CDR3 length is 14 residues. The V gene's germline CDR1 is SGHDN and CDR2 FVKESK. V lost 4 bases, J lost 7 bases, and 3 bases stayed unmatched. The chain's CDR3 is CASSPGQGNSPLHF. The CDR3 coding sequence is TGTGCCAGCAGCCCAGGACAGGGAAATTCACCCCTCCACTTT.

This chain joins TRBV6-5 and TRBJ2-7, with a possible D match to TRBD2 (6 bases). Germline CDR1 and CDR2: MNHEY and SVGAGI. V lost 5 bases and J 3 bases, leaving 14 bases between the germline ends. This CDR3 region has 14 residues. The CDR3 bases are TGTGCCAGCAGTCGTCTCGGGAGAATCTACGAGCAGTACTTC. This sequence encodes CASSRLGRIYEQYF.

DNA for the CDR3: TGTGCCAGCAGTTACTGGGCAGGGAGGCCAGGTCAGCCCCAGCATTTT. Protein: CASSYWAGRPGQPQHF. V is TRBV6-5 and J is TRBJ1-5, with D perhaps matching TRBD1 (5 bases). CDR1 is MNHEY and CDR2 is SVGAGI in the germline V gene. Between the trimmed V and J ends, which lost 1 base and 6 bases, there was a span of 16 bases. CDR3 size: 16 residues.

This clone was counted between two and nine times. The chain links TRBV10-2 to TRBJ1-2; no clear D. The CDR3 runs 13 residues. V was clipped by 2 bases and J by 4 bases, with 8 bases between them. Germline V lookup: CDR1 WSHSY, CDR2 SAAADI. CDR3 nucleotides: TGCGCCAGCAGTGAGGGTCACTCCTATGGCTACACCTTC. It encodes CASSEGHSYGYTF.

This clone was detected only a few times. This chain links TRBV30 with TRBJ1-5; D not resolved. Germline CDR1 reads GTSNPN; CDR2 reads SVGIG (reference sequence). The CDR3 has 13 amino acids. V lost 4 bases to trimming and J lost 1 base, with 8 bases between them. This CDR3 is CAWNEGSNQPQHF. The CDR3 coding sequence is TGTGCCTGGAATGAGGGAAGCAATCAGCCCCAGCATTTT.

V gene TRBV11-2 combines with J gene TRBJ2-7, with a weak D call TRBD2 (6 bases). Germline lookup yields CDR1 SGHAT and CDR2 FQNNGV. V lost 3 bases and J 3 bases, leaving 15 bases between the germline ends. The CDR3 is made up of 15 amino acids. The CDR3 DNA reads TGTGCCAGCAGCTTGAGAACGGGAGCTATCTACGAGCAGTACTTC. This codes for CASSLRTGAIYEQYF.

The chain carries TRBV18 and TRBJ2-7; 9 positions agree with TRBD2. V lost 1 base and J lost 4; bases outside the gene matches: 5. The germline V gene encodes CDR1 KGHSH and CDR2 LQKENI. The CDR3 is 15 residues long. CDR3 coding DNA: TGTGCCAGCTCACCACTAGCGGGAGAAAGGTACGAGCAGTACTTC. This sequence encodes CASSPLAGERYEQYF.

V is TRBV7-9 and J is TRBJ1-2; 7 bases fit TRBD1. The CDR3 has 15 amino acids. The germline CDR1 and CDR2 sequences are SEHNR and FQNEAQ (reference sequence). The V segment lost 5 bases and the J segment 2 bases; nucleotides outside the gene matches: 8. CDR3: CASSHYSGGNYGYTF. Here the CDR3 DNA reads TGTGCCAGCAGCCACTACTCAGGGGGAAACTATGGCTACACCTTC.

This chain connects TRBV4-1 to TRBJ2-1; TRBD2 matches at 15 bases. V lost 3 bases to trimming and J lost 7 bases; unmatched junction nucleotides: 4. The CDR3 extends over 16 amino acids. Germline assignment: CDR1 MGHRA and CDR2 YSYEKL. CDR3 bases: TGCGCCAGCAGCCATAAAGGGACTAGCGGGGGGAATGAGCAGTTCTTC. Translation: CASSHKGTSGGNEQFF.

The chain is built from TRBV7-6 and TRBJ1-2; the match to TRBD1 covers 7 bases. The CDR3 runs to 13 residues. The J segment lost 7 bases and the V segment lost 5 bases, leaving 7 bases of the junction unmatched. Germline V gene lookup returns CDR1 SGHVS and CDR2 FNYEAQ. CDR3 DNA: TGTGCCAGCAGCCGTAGACAGGGCAGTGGCTACACCTTC. This sequence encodes CASSRRQGSGYTF.

This rearrangement joins TRBV27 to TRBJ2-7; D may be TRBD2 (5 bases). CDR3 length: 11 amino acids. Germline V gene sequence: CDR1 MNHEY, CDR2 SMNVEV (reference sequence). The CDR3: CVSTSGWEQYF. The CDR3 region has the DNA TGTGTTTCAACTTCGGGGTGGGAGCAGTACTTC.